The 3 T cell receptor beta chains given below trace back to one sample, sequenced in a study of blood T cell repertoires in COVID-19. The data were produced by immunoSEQ multiplex PCR, yet TCRdb's version contains in-frame clones alone and is incomplete. The table records around 350,000 clones, about 87% of them present only once. Sequenced input: peripheral blood. Every receptor here comes from a human donor in a cohort sampled during active COVID-19.

About this clone: The same CDR3 also results from other DNA sequences found in this sample. V is TRBV28 and J is TRBJ2-7, with D tentatively TRBD1 (5 bases). The germline V gene has CDR1 MDHEN and CDR2 SYDVKM. Trimming pared 3 bases from V and 2 bases from J, leaving 8 bases between. The CDR3 consists of 13 residues. As DNA, the CDR3 is TGTGCCAGCAGTTTGCAGGGCCCCTACGAGCAGTACTTC. Its translation: CASSLQGPYEQYF.

The chain joins TRBV5-6 to TRBJ2-7; no definite D call. V shed 4 bases and J shed 0 bases, with 11 bases lying between them. This CDR3 region has 14 residues. CDR1 SGHDT and CDR2 YYEEEE come from the germline V gene. This CDR3 reads CASSPRGVSYEQYF. CDR3 in DNA: TGTGCCAGCAGCCCCCGAGGAGTCTCCTACGAGCAGTACTTC.

This clone was seen a handful of times. This chain connects TRBV3-1 (or the pseudogene TRBV3-2) to TRBJ2-7; TRBD2 matches 7 bases. The trim removed 4 bases at V and 1 base at J, leaving 4 bases unmatched. This CDR3 has 14 amino acids. Germline V gene data show CDR1 as LGHDT and CDR2 as YNNKEL (reference sequence). The CDR3 region has the DNA TGTGCCAGCAGCCGAACTAGCGTATCCTACGAGCAGTACTTC. Translating gives CASSRTSVSYEQYF.